Presented here are 2 T cell receptor beta chains from one specimen sequenced in a study of OX40 agonist ivuxolimab in advanced cancers. Here immunoSEQ multiplex PCR was the method, and the copy in TCRdb shows in-frame clones only, minus some. The sample consists of some 30,000 clones, approximately 84% of them appearing once. The input for sequencing was CD4+ or CD8+ T cells sorted from blood, taken in a trial of the OX40 agonist ivuxolimab. Receptors originate from an adult with an advanced solid tumor such as melanoma, head and neck, liver or kidney cancer.

The CDR3 DNA reads TGTGCCAGCAGCGTCACTAGCGACCAAGAGACCCAGTACTTC. As protein: CASSVTSDQETQYF. The V gene is TRBV11-2, the J gene TRBJ2-5; 7 positions match TRBD2. Germline CDR1 and CDR2: SGHAT and FQNNGV. Trimming at V came to 5 bases and at J to 0 bases, leaving 3 bases not matched to a gene. This CDR3 is 14 amino acids long.

To note about this clone: The sample holds other DNA sequences that translate to the same CDR3. The chain carries TRBV27 and TRBJ2-7, with unresolved D. V dropped 3 bases and J dropped 1 base, with 7 bases sitting between them. The CDR3 is 13 amino acids. Germline values: CDR1 MNHEY, CDR2 SMNVEV (reference sequence). The CDR3, as DNA: TGTGCCAGCAGTTTCCGGTCGTCCTACGAGCAGTACTTC. As protein: CASSFRSSYEQYF.